The 4 T cell receptor beta chains listed next were all sequenced from one sample in a study of T cells in Graves' hyperthyroidism and ophthalmopathy. The CDR3 regions of TCR beta were amplified from RNA transcripts. HTBI primers were employed in a first-round RT-PCR of the TCR CDR3. Via MiXCR, TCRdb re-called the multiplex PCR reads, giving one row per CDR3 protein. The sample holds 250,000 to 300,000 distinct CDR3 sequences; roughly 15% are singletons and the top ten take 7.8%. Sequencing was performed on blood. These receptors were taken from a woman younger than 45 with Graves' hyperthyroidism that later progressed to Graves' ophthalmopathy.

As for this clonotype: A much bigger clone sits one base away, suggesting this may be a read error. The chain uses TRBV7-8 and TRBJ2-7; D is possibly TRBD1 (6 bases). Germline V gives CDR1 SGHVS, CDR2 FQNEAQ. CDR3 length: 14 residues. As DNA, the CDR3 is TGTGCCAGCAGCTTTGGGACATACTCCTACGGGCAGTACTTC. Residues: CASSFGTYSYGQYF.

This clonotype has only a few counts. V usage is TRBV6-2 or TRBV6-3 and J usage is TRBJ2-1, with 10 bases fitting TRBD1. The J segment lost 15 bases and the V segment lost 4 bases, leaving 15 bases of the junction unmatched. CDR1 is MNHEY, CDR2 SVGEGT, per germline. The CDR3 is 15 residues long. The CDR3 region has the DNA TGTGCCAGCAGTTCTCACCCGGGACAGGGGTCCCAAGGGTTCTTC. Translation gives CASSSHPGQGSQGFF.

The rearrangement joins TRBV5-1 to TRBJ2-5; D could derive from TRBD1 or TRBD2 (5 bases each). This CDR3 comprises 16 residues. V was shortened by 4 bases and J by 4 bases, with 20 bases between the two germline ends. Germline V gives CDR1 SGHRS, CDR2 YFSETQ. The CDR3 sequence is CASSLQSAGGGETQYF. The DNA for the CDR3 is TGCGCCAGCAGCCTGCAATCCGCGGGTGGGGGAGAGACCCAGTACTTC.

This clonotype was counted at least ten times. V is TRBV2 and J is TRBJ1-2, with D possibly matching TRBD1 (5 bases). CDR1 and CDR2 from the germline V gene are SNHLY and FYNNEI. Trimming removed 6 bases from V and 4 bases from J, with 9 bases in between. This CDR3 region has 12 residues. The CDR3 region is CASRGDSYGYTF. In DNA form, the CDR3 reads TGTGCCAGCAGGGGAGACAGCTATGGCTACACCTTC.